This T cell receptor beta chain was retrieved from a study of shared clonotypes between healthy human individuals. Libraries were prepared by immunoSEQ multiplex PCR; TCRdb keeps only in-frame clonotypes and omits some of them. This table holds under 750,000 clones, 72% found once. Germline V CDR1 and CDR2: MNHEY, SVGAGI. The CDR3 contains 16 residues. V lost 3 bases, J lost 5 bases, and 11 bases stayed unmatched. The chain uses TRBV6-5 and TRBJ1-1, with 8 bases fitting TRBD1. The TCR originated in a woman aged 30 to 39 in good health. The specimen sequenced was memory CD4+ T cells sorted from blood. The subset here: CD45RA-negative fraction. The CDR3 loop is CASSYLAGGAITEAFF. The DNA of the CDR3 is TGTGCCAGCAGTTATCTGGCAGGGGGCGCGATTACTGAAGCTTTCTTT.